The 13 T cell receptor beta chains given below trace back to one sample, sequenced in a study of breast tumors, draining lymph nodes, adjacent tissues (dated by TCRdb to the mid-2010s). The library was made by multiplex PCR. Sequencing used an Illumina HiSeq 2000. Through fastp at Q25 and MiXCR, TCRdb rebuilt clones from the public reads, retaining in-frame beta chains. Each CDR3 protein gets just one entry, which takes the most common genes and DNA from the rows behind it. A total of 150,000 to 200,000 distinct CDR3 sequences appear in this sample, approximately 33% of them only once. Approximately 4.5% of the sample goes to the ten largest clones. Lymph node samples came from the axillary draining lymph nodes of breast cancer patients. The sequenced sample was axillary lymph node tissue. The receptor source for this set is a female donor with breast cancer. Some clones in this sample may be carry-over from other donors' samples.

In regard to this clonotype: In this CDR3 the conserved last residue, phenylalanine or tryptophan, is missing, so a read error is likely. This chain joins TRBV30 and TRBJ2-1; 8 nucleotides match TRBD1. Germline trimming cut 1 base from V and 7 bases from J; bases unmatched to any gene: 3. Germline V lookup: CDR1 GTSNPN, CDR2 SVGIG (reference sequence). This CDR3 is 13 amino acids long. CDR3 in DNA: TGTGCCTGGAGTGCCCGGACAGGGAATGAGCAGTTCGTC. This sequence encodes CAWSARTGNEQFV.

A note on this clonotype: This may stem from a read error, because a much larger clone lies one nucleotide away. V is TRBV4-1 and J is TRBJ2-1; 15 bases are a match to TRBD2. The CDR3 is 17 amino acids. Looked up from germline, CDR1 is MGHRA and CDR2 is YSYEKL. The CDR3 DNA sequence: TGCGCCAGCAGCCCTACTAAAGGACTAGCGGGGGGGAATGAGCGGTTCTTC. Translation: CASSPTKGLAGGNERFF.

This clonotype has just a few counts. The chain combines TRBV6-1 with TRBJ1-3; TRBD1 aligns across 7 bases. CDR1 and CDR2 (germline): MNHNS, SASEGT. The CDR3 contains 16 residues. With 8 bases clipped from V and 0 bases from J, the junction kept 10 bases outside the gene matches. Here the CDR3 reads CASSVLGQYSGNTIYF. In nucleotides, the CDR3 is TGTGCCAGCTCTGTATTGGGACAGTACTCTGGAAACACCATATATTTT.

The chain recombines TRBV15 with TRBJ2-1; TRBD2 matches 10 bases. V was pared by 4 bases and J by 5 bases, with 8 bases of the junction left unmatched. The germline V gene encodes CDR1 LNHNV and CDR2 YYDKDF (reference sequence). CDR3 length equals 16 residues. The CDR3 reads CATSKSTSGADNEQFF. The DNA for the CDR3 is TGTGCCACCAGCAAGTCAACTAGCGGGGCGGACAATGAGCAGTTCTTC.

This clonotype was picked up many times. The genes are TRBV2 and TRBJ2-7, with TRBD2 matching over 12 bases. Germline V gene data show CDR1 as SNHLY and CDR2 as FYNNEI. CDR3 length: 15 residues. V was pared by 6 bases and J by 3 bases, with 6 bases of the junction left unmatched. The CDR3 DNA sequence: TGTGCCAGCAGACCAGGACTAGCGGGGATCTACGAGCAGTACTTC. Its translation: CASRPGLAGIYEQYF.

This clonotype has just a few counts. The genes are TRBV20-1 and TRBJ1-1, with D tentatively TRBD1 (6 bases). This CDR3 contains 12 residues. Germline CDR1 reads DFQATT; CDR2 reads SNEGSKA (reference sequence). Trimming removed 5 bases at V and 3 bases at J, with 10 bases between. The CDR3 DNA reads TGCAGTGCTCTTACAGGGCACACTGAAGCTTTCTTT. Protein: CSALTGHTEAFF.

This clonotype was recorded at least ten times. The V and J genes are TRBV12-3 or TRBV12-4 and TRBJ1-2; 8 nucleotides line up with TRBD1. The CDR3 has 14 amino acids. V shed 4 bases and J 4 bases; nucleotides not matched to a gene: 5. The CDR3 nucleotides are TGTGCCAGCAGTTCACGGACAGGGACCTATGGCTACACCTTC. It is translated as CASSSRTGTYGYTF.

This clonotype was counted at least ten times. The rearrangement joins TRBV2 to TRBJ1-2, with TRBD1 matching over 7 bases. The CDR3 totals 12 residues. Germline-derived CDR1 and CDR2 are SNHLY and FYNNEI. V lost 7 bases to trimming and J lost 4 bases; unmatched junction nucleotides: 3. CDR3 sequence: CASTGQAYGYTF. CDR3 coding DNA: TGTGCCAGCACCGGACAGGCCTATGGCTACACCTTC.

This clonotype has ten or more counts. This chain joins TRBV20-1 and TRBJ2-5; unclear D gene. Trimming stripped 3 bases from V and 0 bases from J, with 5 bases between. CDR1 and CDR2 (germline): DFQATT, SNEGSKA (reference sequence). This CDR3 is built from 12 residues. The CDR3 reads CSASLDQETQYF. The CDR3, as DNA: TGCAGTGCTAGTCTGGACCAAGAGACCCAGTACTTC.

In its sample, this clonotype was seen a few times. This rearrangement joins TRBV5-1 to TRBJ1-1, with TRBD1 matching over 7 bases. This CDR3 contains 13 residues. Germline CDR1 SGHRS, CDR2 YFSETQ. V trimming: 4 bases; J trimming: 5 bases; junction bases outside the gene matches: 5. CDR3 region: CASSPSTGTEAFF. The CDR3, as DNA: TGCGCCAGCAGCCCCTCGACAGGGACTGAAGCTTTCTTT.

This chain connects TRBV24-1 to TRBJ1-2; maybe TRBD1 (6 bases). The CDR3 is 14 residues long. Germline V gene data show CDR1 as KGHDR and CDR2 as SFDVKD. Trimming cost V 6 bases and J 6 bases, with 16 bases left between them. This CDR3 is CATSLFPRGHGYTF. The CDR3 DNA reads as TGTGCCACCAGTTTATTTCCCAGGGGACATGGCTACACCTTC.

The V and J genes are TRBV5-1 and TRBJ1-1; D ambiguous. V was pared by 0 bases and J by 4 bases, with 10 bases between. Germline-derived CDR1 and CDR2 are SGHRS and YFSETQ. The CDR3 is 14 residues long. This CDR3 is CASSLDTWSTEAFF. The CDR3 DNA sequence: TGCGCCAGCAGCTTGGACACCTGGAGCACTGAAGCTTTCTTT.

V usage is TRBV3-1 and J usage is TRBJ1-1; D unresolved. CDR1 and CDR2 from the germline V gene are LGHDT and YNNKEL (reference sequence). Trimming left V 1 base short and J 1 base short, with 7 bases between. The CDR3 loop spans 14 amino acids. CDR3 DNA: TGTGCCAGCAGCCAAGTTCTGGGGAACACTGAAGCTTTCTTT. Translated, it gives CASSQVLGNTEAFF.